Shown below are 2 T cell receptor beta chains from a single sample sequenced in a study of cytomegalovirus exposure and HLA in healthy donors. The PCR had 60 Vbeta and 13 Jbeta primers. Measured with immunoSEQ multiplex PCR; TCRdb has only the in-frame clones, and not every one. The sample has fewer than 65,000 clones; 87% are singletons. Sequencing was carried out using PBMCs. Receptor source: a man between 18 and 35 years old in good health and CMV-seronegative.

The chain carries TRBV12-2 and TRBJ1-6; TRBD1, the table's D call, lacks a check against the DNA. TRBV12-2 is a listed pseudogene. CDR3 size: 13 residues. CDR3 loop: CASRHRGPAPLHF. In DNA, the CDR3 is TGTGCAAGTCGACACAGGGGACCGGCACCCCTCCACTTT.

The chain has TRBV6-1 and TRBJ2-3; 7 bases match TRBD1. This CDR3 is 15 amino acids long. With 10 bases clipped from V and 0 bases from J, the junction kept 10 bases outside the gene matches. The germline V gene encodes CDR1 MNHNS and CDR2 SASEGT. DNA for the CDR3: TGTGCCATCCGTAGACTGACAGGGAGCACAGATACGCAGTATTTT. Translation gives CAIRRLTGSTDTQYF.